The present entry profiles one T cell receptor (beta chain) with its context. Which antigen it targets is not known. The input lacks base qualities; no much larger clone sits a single base away. The V end loses 1 base and the J end loses 0 bases, and a stretch of 13 bases separates them. CDR1 and CDR2, looked up from the germline V gene, are SQVTM and ANQGSEA. The cysteine opens and the phenylalanine closes a CDR3 of 15 amino acids. Only the CDR3 region is kept as DNA, spanning 45 bases read in frame from base 1. The immunoSEQ Assay, a bias-controlled multiplex PCR, was used to amplify TCRbeta CDR3 regions from genomic DNA. Regarding the original processing steps: Within the assay, amplification of reference gene primers was used to estimate how many nucleated cells each sample contained. To quantify the absolute abundance of each unique TCRbeta CDR3 rearrangement, sequence reads were collapsed and filtered. For each sample, productive Simpson clonality was calculated by taking the square root of Simpson's diversity index across productive rearrangements. The table was pulled from immuneACCESS by TCRdb, which kept in-frame rearrangements only. Such tables lose some clones; where checked, under half of the loss comes from unresolved V genes, and the rest has no known cause. The DNA gave D and trimming, while V, J and clone size come from that table. The sample includes roughly 360,000 clones, with around nine tenths observed a single time. The leading ten clones occupy about 0.89% of the sample.

The entry originates in a study of blood T cell repertoires in COVID-19 (dated by TCRdb to the early 2020s). Background on the whole study: Collaborator samples came from the United States, Italy and Spain and covered acute and convalescent phases of COVID-19. The prospective study material was composed of cDNA or gDNA derived from T cells, B-cell-depleted T cells, or PBMCs. Subjects who had been exposed to COVID-19, were actively infected with it, or had recovered from it provided the deeply sampled blood TCRbeta repertoires that made up the dataset. The repertoires were released in a freely available public database meant as a resource for research on the immune response to SARS-CoV-2. The samples were drawn from the first 160 participants of the ongoing ImmuneRACE study and from about 1,200 subjects provided by 6 global collaborators. Sample metadata almost always included a de-identified subject ID, COVID-19 status, age in years and sex. Where available, HLA class I and class II types were obtained from metadata supplied by the sample provider rather than from assay-based typing.

Results and caveats for the whole study, not just this receptor: Clinical and demographic metadata were provided uncurated, with the amount varying by source and participant.

Participants in the prospective study were aged roughly 18 to 95 years, lived in about two dozen United States geographic areas, and enrolled through a virtual design. To assign participants to cohorts, the prospective study relied on clinical history that participants themselves reported in a screening survey and a study questionnaire. In the prospective study, whole blood, serum and a nasopharyngeal or oropharyngeal swab were collected from each participant by mobile phlebotomists. Over a roughly two-month period, participants in the prospective study had the option of providing additional blood draws and questionnaires. Blood samples from the prospective study were shipped frozen or at room temperature prior to DNA extraction.

This TCR was sampled from a young woman with acute COVID-19. The sequence links TRBV29-1 to TRBJ2-7; no D gene call is confident. Sequencing used PBMCs or T cells enriched from blood (not recorded which). The CDR3 in this case is CSVEVPGPSSYEQYF. The nucleotide sequence is given as TGCAGCGTTGAAGTTCCCGGTCCTAGCTCCTACGAGCAGTACTTC.